This T cell receptor beta chain was identified during a study of blood T cell repertoires in COVID-19. Study-wide context: Collection of acute and convalescent COVID-19 samples took place in the United States, Italy and Spain. T cells, B-cell-depleted T cells, or PBMCs provided the cDNA or gDNA that served as material.

The CDR3 is made up of 14 amino acids. V dropped 10 bases and J dropped 3 bases, with 16 bases sitting between them. Germline V gene sequence: CDR1 MNHEY, CDR2 SVGAGI. TCRdb keeps only in-frame clones here, not all; method: immunoSEQ multiplex PCR. The sample lists under 300,000 clones; roughly 90% were seen once. Participants' own reports of clinical history determined their cohort assignment. This sequence joins TRBV6-5 and TRBJ1-3; D is possibly TRBD1 (6 bases). This sequence originates from a woman in her twenties or thirties with acute COVID-19. The sequencing sample was made of PBMCs or T cells enriched from blood (not recorded which). CDR3 protein: CATLDSSFGNTIYF. The CDR3 nucleotides read TGTGCCACCCTGGACAGTTCCTTTGGAAACACCATATATTTT.